This T cell receptor beta chain was identified during a study of blood T cell repertoires in COVID-19. On the study more broadly: The samples span acute and convalescent COVID-19 from the United States, Italy and Spain. T cells, B-cell-depleted T cells, or PBMCs supplied cDNA or gDNA.

The CDR3 is 15 amino acids. V shed 5 bases and J shed 6 bases, with 20 bases lying between them. Germline CDR1 reads MNHEY; CDR2 reads SMNVEV (reference sequence). Methods used by the authors: Counts of nucleated cells, estimated from reference gene primer amplification, were obtained. Sequencing was performed with immunoSEQ multiplex PCR; in TCRdb, only in-frame clones are kept and a portion is missing. The V and J calls and clone size are taken from that table; D and trimming were inferred from the DNA. The data show 55,000 to 70,000 clones, 80% to 95% seen once. This clonotype was obtained from a human donor in a cohort sampled during active COVID-19. The chain carries TRBV27 and TRBJ2-7; D may be TRBD2 (5 bases). The sample was peripheral blood. The CDR3 DNA sequence: TGTGCCAGCAGTAGCGGTACCCCCCCACTTCGCGAGCAGTACTTC. Its protein product is CASSSGTPPLREQYF.